The table lists the clone carrying this T cell receptor (beta chain) with a count of one. Antigen unknown. The data originate from a study of T cell responses to AZD1222 COVID-19 vaccine. This CDR3 has 14 residues. Trimming took off 2 bases at V and 4 bases at J, with 6 bases between the two ends. CDR1 is SNHLY and CDR2 is FYNNEI in the germline V gene. General study points: White British people made up most donors, females outnumbered males, and clonal diversity was possibly underestimated. None of the repertoires were sampled until the peak T cell response had passed. Baseline seropositivity characterized only six AZD1222 recipients. Spike was spanned by vaccine-associated CD4 TCRs, with dominance at 160-218 and 743-854.

This table comes from immunoSEQ multiplex PCR, and its TCRdb copy is limited to in-frame clones, with some not included. The table has about 180,000 clones, 85% to 95% seen once. This sequence joins TRBV2 and TRBJ1-6, with D unclear. The sequence came from an adult who received the MenACWY meningococcal vaccine as a control. Sequencing was performed on peripheral blood, taken 28 days after the second dose of the MenACWY control vaccine. In DNA, the CDR3 is TGTGCCAGCAGTGAAAAGGGTTATAATTCACCCCTCCACTTT. This translates into CASSEKGYNSPLHF.